This T cell receptor beta chain was recovered during a study of blood T cell repertoires in COVID-19 (dated by TCRdb to the early 2020s). The study in broad terms: The collaborator samples originated in the United States, Italy and Spain and spanned the acute and convalescent phases of COVID-19. The repertoires were released in a freely available public database intended as a resource for research on the immune response to SARS-CoV-2. Deeply sampled blood TCRbeta repertoires from subjects exposed to, actively infected with, or recovered from COVID-19 were included in the dataset. The prospective study material was composed of cDNA or gDNA derived from T cells, B-cell-depleted T cells, or PBMCs. The sample metadata nearly always contained a de-identified subject ID, COVID-19 status, age in years and sex. Samples came from the ongoing ImmuneRACE study (first 160 participants) plus 1,254 subjects from 6 global collaborators. Where available, HLA class I and class II types were taken from metadata supplied by the sample provider and were not determined by assay-based typing. Study-wide conclusions, independent of this receptor: The amount of clinical and demographic metadata varied by source and participant and was provided uncurated.

TCRbeta CDR3 regions were amplified from genomic DNA using the immunoSEQ Assay, a bias-controlled multiplex PCR. As for the authors' bioinformatics: The number of nucleated cells in each sample was estimated from the amplification of reference gene primers within the assay. To quantify the absolute abundance of each unique TCRbeta CDR3 rearrangement, sequence reads were collapsed and filtered. For each sample, productive Simpson clonality was calculated as the square root of Simpson's diversity index over productive rearrangements. TCRdb obtained this table from immuneACCESS and retained in-frame rearrangements with V and J assigned. These tables miss some clones; where compared with another copy, unresolved V genes account for less than half of the shortfall, and the remainder is unexplained. V, J and clone size are taken as reported in that table, and D and trimming were inferred from the DNA itself. The table for this sample lists under 550,000 clones; 70% to 90% of them were counted only once. 0.75% to 0.85% of the sample lies in the top ten.

One collaborating source in Seattle enrolled patients while the patients were actively infected and followed the patients over time throughout the course of disease. Each collaborating institution followed its own protocols to collect whole blood in K2EDTA tubes. For TCRbeta analysis, collaborators shipped samples in one of three forms: frozen whole blood, isolated PBMCs, or DNA extracted from either of those sample types. In regard to this clone: Its antigen is still unknown. Within one base of it there is no much larger clone, and no base qualities were kept.

The germline V gene (reference sequence) gives CDR1 as GTSNPN and CDR2 as SVGIG. Taken from cysteine to phenylalanine, the CDR3 has 15 residues. The sequence is cut down to CDR3 DNA, 45 bases in frame from base 1. V loses 0 bases, J loses 0 bases, and the germline ends lie 11 bases apart. The source material was peripheral blood. This clonotype originated in a young man with COVID-19, enrolled during active disease. The chain is assembled from TRBV30 and TRBJ1-2, with no reliable assignment of the D segment. The CDR3: CAWSVRGGPNYGYTF. The DNA sequence follows: TGTGCCTGGAGTGTACGGGGAGGGCCTAACTATGGCTACACCTTC.